This TCR beta chain was sequenced during a study of cytomegalovirus exposure and HLA in healthy donors. Findings and limits, study-wide: As a later analysis showed, several of the most significant clusters appeared to be linked to common viral pathogens. A later analysis linked more than 15,000 TCR beta sequences to HLA alleles at 0.05 false discovery rate.

For this clone: Its antigen remains unknown.

CDR3 length equals 16 residues. The V gene end was trimmed by 0 bases and the J gene end by 5 bases; junction bases not matched to a gene: 6. Germline loops: CDR1 WNHNN, CDR2 SYGVQD (reference sequence). In the PCR, 60 Vbeta and 13 Jbeta primers were used. Libraries were prepared by immunoSEQ multiplex PCR; TCRdb keeps only in-frame clonotypes and omits some of them. The repertoire has roughly 80,000 clones, about 74% of them found once; the top ten carry under 7.5%. The sequence was collected from a woman aged 50 to 60 in good health and CMV-seropositive. This sequence joins TRBV10-1 and TRBJ2-1; 8 bases are shared with TRBD2. The sequencing input was PBMCs. In nucleotides, the CDR3 is TGCGCCAGCAGTGAGTCGGCGGGAGGATGGAACAATGAGCAGTTCTTC. Its translation is CASSESAGGWNNEQFF.